Sequencing of this T cell receptor (beta chain) was carried out in a study of blood T cell repertoires in COVID-19. Study overall: Samples came from the United States, Italy and Spain, spanning acute and convalescent COVID-19. Sources were T cells, B-cell-depleted T cells, or PBMCs; the material itself was cDNA or gDNA.

Trimming pared 5 bases from V and 6 bases from J, leaving 12 bases between. The V gene's germline CDR1 is SGHTA and CDR2 FQGTGA. CDR3 length: 13 residues. Measured with immunoSEQ multiplex PCR; TCRdb has only the in-frame clones, and not every one. The profile shows tens of thousands of clones, approximately 89% of them singletons. The specimen sequenced was peripheral blood. This chain joins TRBV7-3 and TRBJ2-3; D uncertain. The clonotype comes from a human donor with active COVID-19. The donor label of this sample is uncertain. CDR3 DNA sequence: TGTGCCAGCAGCCTAGTCAGCTCCGATACGCAGTATTTT. Its protein is CASSLVSSDTQYF.